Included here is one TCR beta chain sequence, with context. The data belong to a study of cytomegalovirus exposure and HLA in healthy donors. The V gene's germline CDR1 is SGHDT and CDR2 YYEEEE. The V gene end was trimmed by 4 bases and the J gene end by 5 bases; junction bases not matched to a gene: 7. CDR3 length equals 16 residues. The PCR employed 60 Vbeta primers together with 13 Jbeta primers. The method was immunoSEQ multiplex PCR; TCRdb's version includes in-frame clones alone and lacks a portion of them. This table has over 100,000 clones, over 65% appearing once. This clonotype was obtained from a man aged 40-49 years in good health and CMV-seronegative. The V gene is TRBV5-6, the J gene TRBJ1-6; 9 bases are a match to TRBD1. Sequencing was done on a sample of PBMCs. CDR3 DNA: TGTGCCAGCAGCATCCGGACAGGGGTGAATAATTCACCCCTCCACTTT. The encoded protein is CASSIRTGVNNSPLHF.